This T cell receptor (beta chain) was retrieved from a study of blood T cell repertoires in COVID-19. Study context: The cDNA or gDNA used as material had been derived from T cells, B-cell-depleted T cells, or PBMCs.

How the authors handled the data: Estimates of nucleated cell counts were drawn from the amplification of reference gene primers. The method was immunoSEQ multiplex PCR; TCRdb's version includes in-frame clones alone and lacks a portion of them. The D gene and trimming were derived from the DNA, and the V and J assignments and clone size from that table. The data show approximately 210,000 clones, around nine tenths seen once. Ages ranged from about 18 to 100 years, with residence in around 24 US areas. Donors were grouped by their self-reported clinical history. The V and J ends lost 1 base and 4 bases respectively, with 13 bases between them. The CDR3 spans 15 residues. CDR1 is SGHAT and CDR2 is FQDESV in the germline V gene (reference sequence).

This clonotype was sampled from a man aged 30 to 45 in a cohort exposed to, infected with or recovered from COVID-19 (not recorded which). Sequences were obtained from PBMCs or T cells enriched from blood (not recorded which). The chain couples TRBV11-1 to TRBJ2-5, with a weak D call TRBD2 (6 bases). CDR3 protein: CASSLEGTGRETQYF. CDR3 nucleotides: TGTGCCAGCAGCTTAGAAGGGACTGGACGAGAGACCCAGTACTTC.